The TCR beta chain described here comes from a study of cytomegalovirus exposure and HLA in healthy donors. Germline-derived CDR1 and CDR2 are MNHNS and SASEGT. V lost 6 bases, J lost 5 bases, and 8 bases stayed unmatched. The CDR3 runs 15 residues. Comments on this clone: The antigen remains undetermined.

General study results and limits: In a later analysis, a missense DCLRE1C variant was linked to TCR beta V- and J-gene trimming.

Use of 60 Vbeta and 13 Jbeta primers characterized the PCR. The protocol was immunoSEQ multiplex PCR, while the TCRdb copy is restricted to in-frame clones and leaves out a portion. Of over 150,000 clones listed, 80% to 85% are singletons. The sequencing input was PBMCs. The chain combines TRBV6-1 with TRBJ1-5; 9 nucleotides align to TRBD1. This clonotype originated in a human donor in good health. The CDR3, as DNA: TGTGCCAGCAGACCCGGGACAGGGAACGATCAGCCCCAGCATTTT. Its protein is CASRPGTGNDQPQHF.